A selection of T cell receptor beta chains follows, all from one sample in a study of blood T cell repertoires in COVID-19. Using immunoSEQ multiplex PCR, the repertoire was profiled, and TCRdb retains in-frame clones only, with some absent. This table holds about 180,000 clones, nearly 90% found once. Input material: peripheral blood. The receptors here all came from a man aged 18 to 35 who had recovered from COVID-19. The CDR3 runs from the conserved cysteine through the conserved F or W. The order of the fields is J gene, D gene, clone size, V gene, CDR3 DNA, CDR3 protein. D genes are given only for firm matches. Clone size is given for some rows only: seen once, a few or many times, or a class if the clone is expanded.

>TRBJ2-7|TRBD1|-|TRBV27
TGTGCCAGCAGTCTCCGGGACAGGGGATTGTACGAGCAGTACTTC
CASSLRDRGLYEQYF
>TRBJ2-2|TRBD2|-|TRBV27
TGTGCCAGCAGTTTATCAGGGCAGGGAGGGGCCGGGGAGCTGTTTTTT
CASSLSGQGGAGELFF
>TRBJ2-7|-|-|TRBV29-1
TGCAGCGTTGGGGGGGGGCCGAGCTACGAGCAGTACTTC
CSVGGGPSYEQYF
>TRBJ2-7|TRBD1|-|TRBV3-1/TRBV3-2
TGTGCCAGCAGCCAAGCTCACCTCTACCGAGACAGGGGGCAATACGAGCAGTACTTC
CASSQAHLYRDRGQYEQYF
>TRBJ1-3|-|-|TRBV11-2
TGTGCCAGCAGCTTAGTACTTGGTTGGAGAGACTCTGGAAACACCATATATTTT
CASSLVLGWRDSGNTIYF
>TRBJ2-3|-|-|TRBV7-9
TGTGCCAGCAGTGCCCCTAGGGGCGGAAGAACCACAGATACGCAGTATTTT
CASSAPRGGRTTDTQYF
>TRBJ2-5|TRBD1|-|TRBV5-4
TGTGCCAGCAGCGGGACGGGGAACAGGGGTTGGACCCAGTACTTC
CASSGTGNRGWTQYF
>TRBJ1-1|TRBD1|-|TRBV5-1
TGCGCCAGCAGCTCCACAACAGGGGGGACTGAAGCTTTCTTT
CASSSTTGGTEAFF
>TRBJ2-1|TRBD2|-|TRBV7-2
TGTGCCAGCAGCTTAAATGCGGGAGGGCTGGACAATGAGCAGTTCTTC
CASSLNAGGLDNEQFF
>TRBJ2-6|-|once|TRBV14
TGTGCCAGCAGCCAAGAATTAGGGGCTGGGGCCAACGTCCTGACTTTC
CASSQELGAGANVLTF
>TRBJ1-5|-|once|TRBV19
TGTGCCAGTAGTCGTAACAGGGACAATCAGCCCCAGCATTTT
CASSRNRDNQPQHF
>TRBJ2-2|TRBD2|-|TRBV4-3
TGCGCCAGCAGCCAAGGACTAGCGGCCAACACCGGGGAGCTGTTTTTT
CASSQGLAANTGELFF
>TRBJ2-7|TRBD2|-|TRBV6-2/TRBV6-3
TGTGCCAGCAGTTCCGGACTAGCGGGAGTCAGGGAGCAGTACTTC
CASSSGLAGVREQYF
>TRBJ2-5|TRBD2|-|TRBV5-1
TGCGCCAGCAGCCAGGAGACTAGCGGGCCTCTCAGGACCCAGTACTTC
CASSQETSGPLRTQYF
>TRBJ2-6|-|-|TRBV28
TGTGCCAGCAGTATGGACTACTCTGGGGCCAACGTCCTGACTTTC
CASSMDYSGANVLTF
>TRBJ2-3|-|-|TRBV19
TGTGCCAGTAGTATATCGGGTGGGAGCGCAGATACGCAGTATTTT
CASSISGGSADTQYF
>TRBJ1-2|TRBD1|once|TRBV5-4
TGTGCCAGCAGGAGGACAGGGGGCGACTATGGCTACACCTTC
CASRRTGGDYGYTF
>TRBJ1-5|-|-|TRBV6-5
TGTGCCAGCAGTTCCTCCACGGGACAGCCCCAGCATTTT
CASSSSTGQPQHF
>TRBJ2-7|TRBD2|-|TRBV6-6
TGTGCCAGCATAAAGGGTGAAATAGCGGGAGGAAGGGAGCAGTACTTC
CASIKGEIAGGREQYF
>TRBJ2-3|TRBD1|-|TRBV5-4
TGTGCCAGCAGCTGGACAGGGGGCAACACAGATACGCAGTATTTT
CASSWTGGNTDTQYF
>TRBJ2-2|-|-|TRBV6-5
TGTGCCAGCAGTCCAGGGCCGTCGAACACCGGGGAGCTGTTTTTT
CASSPGPSNTGELFF
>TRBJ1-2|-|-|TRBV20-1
TGCAGTGCTAGTTCTACGGGATACTATGGCTACACCTTC
CSASSTGYYGYTF
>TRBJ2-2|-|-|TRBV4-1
TGCGCCAGCAGCCAAGATGAGGGCAGGGGGAACACCGGGGAGCTGTTTTTT
CASSQDEGRGNTGELFF
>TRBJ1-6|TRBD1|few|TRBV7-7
TGTGCTAGCAGCTTAGGACAGGGTTCACCCCTCCACTTT
CASSLGQGSPLHF
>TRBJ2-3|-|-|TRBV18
TGTGCCAGCTCACCTAGGGACACCGATACGCAGTATTTT
CASSPRDTDTQYF
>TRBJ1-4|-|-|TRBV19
TGTGCCAGTACCCCCGCGGGGGGCCTTAATGAAAAACTGTTTTTT
CASTPAGGLNEKLFF
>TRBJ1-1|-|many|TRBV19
TGTGCCAGTAGTAACCCCGGGGGGGCGAACACTGAAGCTTTCTTT
CASSNPGGANTEAFF
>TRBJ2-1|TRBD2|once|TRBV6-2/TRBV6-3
TGTGCCAGCAGTGGGGAGGGATACATATACAATGAGCAGTTCTTC
CASSGEGYIYNEQFF
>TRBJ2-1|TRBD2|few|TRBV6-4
TGTGCCAGCAGTGACTCTGGCGGGAGTGGGGATGAGCAGTTCTTC
CASSDSGGSGDEQFF
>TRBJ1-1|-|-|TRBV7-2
TGTGCCAGCAGCTTAGTCGGAGGGTTGACCACTGAAGCTTTCTTT
CASSLVGGLTTEAFF
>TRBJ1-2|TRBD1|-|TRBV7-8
TGTGCCAGCAGCCGGACAGGGGTTAGCTATGGCTACACCTTC
CASSRTGVSYGYTF
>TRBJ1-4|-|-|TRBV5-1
TGCGCCAGCAGCTCGGTCGCAACTAATGAAAAACTGTTTTTT
CASSSVATNEKLFF
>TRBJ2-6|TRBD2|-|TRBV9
TGTGCCAGCAGCTCTCGGGGGGACTCTGGGGCCAACGTCCTGACTTTC
CASSSRGDSGANVLTF
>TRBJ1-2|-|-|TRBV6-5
TGTGCCAGCAAGGGAGGGGCAGGTCAGGGCTACACCTTC
CASKGGAGQGYTF
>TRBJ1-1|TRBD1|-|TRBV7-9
TGTGCCAGCAGCACGGACAGGGAGGGCACTGAAGCTTTCTTT
CASSTDREGTEAFF